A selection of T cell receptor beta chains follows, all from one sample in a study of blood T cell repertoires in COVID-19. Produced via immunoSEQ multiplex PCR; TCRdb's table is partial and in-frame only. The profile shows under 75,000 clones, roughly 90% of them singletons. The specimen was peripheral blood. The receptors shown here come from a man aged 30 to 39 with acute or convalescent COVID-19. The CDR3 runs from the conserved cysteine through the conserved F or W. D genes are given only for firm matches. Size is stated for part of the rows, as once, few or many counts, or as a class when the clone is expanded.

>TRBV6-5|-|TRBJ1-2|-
TGTGCCAGCGGTAAACTCACAGGGATCGACTATGGCTACACCTTC
CASGKLTGIDYGYTF
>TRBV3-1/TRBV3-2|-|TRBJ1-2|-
TGTGCCAGCAGCCTCGGACAGAAGTCTAACTATGGCTACACCTTC
CASSLGQKSNYGYTF
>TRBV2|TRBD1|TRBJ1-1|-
TGTGCCAGCATGCTGGGACAGGGGGTCACTGAAGCTTTCTTT
CASMLGQGVTEAFF
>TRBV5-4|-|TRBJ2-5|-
TGTGCCAGCAGCGTTGAGGGCCTATTACAAGAGACCCAGTACTTC
CASSVEGLLQETQYF
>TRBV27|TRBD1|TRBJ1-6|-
TGTGCCAGCAGTTTGTCTGACAGGGGTAATTCACCCCTCCACTTT
CASSLSDRGNSPLHF
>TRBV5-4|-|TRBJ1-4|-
TGTGCCAGCAGCGGGGCGAAGACCGGGGAAAAACTGTTTTTT
CASSGAKTGEKLFF
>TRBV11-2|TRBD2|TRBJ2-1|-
TGTGCCAGCAGCTTAGGGAGCGGGAGGGATTATGAGCAGTTCTTC
CASSLGSGRDYEQFF
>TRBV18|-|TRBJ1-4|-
TGTGCCAGCTCACCGGAACAGCCTACTTATAATGAAAAACTGTTTTTT
CASSPEQPTYNEKLFF
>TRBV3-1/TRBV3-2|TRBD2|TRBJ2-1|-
TGTGCCAGCAGCCAACGCGGGAGGGCTTACAATGAGCAGTTCTTC
CASSQRGRAYNEQFF
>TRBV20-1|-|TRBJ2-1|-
TGCAGTGCTAGTAGAGGCAATGAGCAGTTCTTC
CSASRGNEQFF
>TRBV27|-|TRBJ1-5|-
TGTGCCACCCGCCTTGGGGCTAGCAATCAGCCCCAGCATTTT
CATRLGASNQPQHF
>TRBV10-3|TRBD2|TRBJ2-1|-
TGTGCCATCAGTGATGGGTCGGGACTAGCGGGGAATGAGCAGTTCTTC
CAISDGSGLAGNEQFF
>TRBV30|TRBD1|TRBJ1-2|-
TGTGCCTGCAACAGGGGTCCGATGTATGGCTACACCTTC
CACNRGPMYGYTF
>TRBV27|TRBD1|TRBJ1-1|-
TGTGCCAGCAGTCTTTATCAACAGGGGACCCACACTGAAGCTTTCTTT
CASSLYQQGTHTEAFF
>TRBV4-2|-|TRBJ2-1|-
TGTGCCAGCAGCCAAGAAATAACAGGCCGGTACTACAATGAGCAGTTCTTC
CASSQEITGRYYNEQFF
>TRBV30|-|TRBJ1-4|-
TGTGCCTGGAGTCTGAGAGGAGAAAAACTGTTTTTT
CAWSLRGEKLFF
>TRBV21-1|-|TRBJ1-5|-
TGTGCCAGCAGCAAGCCGGGACACAGGGAAAATGGCAATCAGCCCCAGCATTTT
CASSKPGHRENGNQPQHF
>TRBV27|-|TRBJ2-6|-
TGTGCCAGCAGTGCCCGGTTGCGTTCTGGGGCCAACGTCCTGACTTTC
CASSARLRSGANVLTF
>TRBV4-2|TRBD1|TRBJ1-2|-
TGTGCCAGCAGCCAACCCACGGGACAGGGAATTCTAGGAGGCTACACCTTC
CASSQPTGQGILGGYTF
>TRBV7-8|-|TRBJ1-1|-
TGTGCCAGCAGCTTAGGTAGGGGACAACGGAACACTGAAGCTTTCTTT
CASSLGRGQRNTEAFF
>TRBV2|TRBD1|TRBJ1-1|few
TGTGCCAGCCGGGCAGGGGGTTTGAACACTGAAGCTTTCTTT
CASRAGGLNTEAFF
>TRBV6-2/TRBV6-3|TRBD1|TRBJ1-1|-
TGTGCCAGCAGTCCCGGACAGGGGCGTACTGAAGCTTTCTTT
CASSPGQGRTEAFF
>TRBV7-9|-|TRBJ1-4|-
TGTGCCAGCAGCCCGACTGGGGGCCAGGAAAAACTGTTTTTT
CASSPTGGQEKLFF
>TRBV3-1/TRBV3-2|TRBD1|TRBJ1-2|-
TGTGCCAGCAGCCAAGCTCCCCTGACAGGGAACTATGGCTACACCTTC
CASSQAPLTGNYGYTF
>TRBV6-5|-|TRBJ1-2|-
TGTGCCAGCAGTTACTCGGGGGGGGGAGGCTACACCTTC
CASSYSGGGGYTF
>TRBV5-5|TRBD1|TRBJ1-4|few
TGTGCCAGCAGCCTCCGACAGGGAACTAATGAAAAACTGTTTTTT
CASSLRQGTNEKLFF
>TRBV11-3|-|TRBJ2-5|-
TGTGCCAGCAGCCTAGCCGGAGGGAATCAAGAGACCCAGTACTTC
CASSLAGGNQETQYF
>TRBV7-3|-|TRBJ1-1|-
TGTGCCAGCAGCTTAAGCGGGCTAGGGGAAGCTTTCTTT
CASSLSGLGEAFF
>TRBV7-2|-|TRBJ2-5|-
TGTGCCAGCAGCGCCCACGGGACACCCCCTAGAAGGTACCAAGAGACCCAGTACTTC
CASSAHGTPPRRYQETQYF
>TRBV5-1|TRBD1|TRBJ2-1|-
TGCGCCAGCAGCTTCTGGTCTCCGGGACAGGGGGCCAATGAGCAGTTCTTC
CASSFWSPGQGANEQFF
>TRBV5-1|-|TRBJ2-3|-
TGCGCCAGCAGCTTGATGGGGGGTCAAAATACGCAGTATTTT
CASSLMGGQNTQYF
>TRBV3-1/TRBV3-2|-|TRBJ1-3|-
TGTGCCAGCAGCCGGGCGGGGCGGGCCTCTGGAAACACCATATATTTT
CASSRAGRASGNTIYF
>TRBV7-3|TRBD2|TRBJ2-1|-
TGTGCCAGCAGCCTTACTAGCGGGAGCCCCAAAGGGGTTTACAATGAGCAGTTCTTC
CASSLTSGSPKGVYNEQFF
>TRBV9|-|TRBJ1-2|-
TGTGCCAGCAGCGTATCGAGAACCGATGGCTACACCTTC
CASSVSRTDGYTF
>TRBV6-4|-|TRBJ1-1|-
TGTGCCAGCAGTCGACAGTTTAACACTGAAGCTTTCTTT
CASSRQFNTEAFF
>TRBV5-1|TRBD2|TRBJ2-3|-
TGCGCCAGCAGCCGCGGCGGAACTAGCGGGTCCACAGATACGCAGTATTTT
CASSRGGTSGSTDTQYF
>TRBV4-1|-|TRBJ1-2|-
TGCGCCAGCAGCCAACGGGGGGACTCTATCTATGGCTACACCTTC
CASSQRGDSIYGYTF
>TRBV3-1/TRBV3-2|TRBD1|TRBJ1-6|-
TGTGCCAGCAGTACAGGGGGGATTTCACCCCTCCACTTT
CASSTGGISPLHF